Listed below are T cell receptor beta chains from one sample, sequenced in a study of somatic mutations in cytotoxic T cells in rheumatoid arthritis. Using immunoSEQ multiplex PCR, the repertoire was profiled, and TCRdb retains in-frame clones only, with some absent. This table has some 9,800 clones, over 75% appearing once. Sequencing was done on a sample of CD8+ T cells sorted from blood. The receptors were gathered from a woman aged 50 to 60 in good health. Each CDR3 is given with its conserved first and last residue. The order of the fields is V gene, D gene, clone size, J gene, CDR3 DNA, CDR3 protein. D genes are given only for firm matches. Clone size appears in some rows only: once, few, many, or a class for an expanded clone.

TRBV5-6	-	-	TRBJ2-7	TGTGCCAGCAGCTTGAGAGGGCTATCGATGAGCGGTCCTCCCTACGAGCAGTACTTC	CASSLRGLSMSGPPYEQYF
TRBV13	-	-	TRBJ1-1	TGTGCCAGCAGCTCCGGGACTGAATATTACACTGAAGCTTTCTTT	CASSSGTEYYTEAFF
TRBV27	TRBD1	-	TRBJ2-2	TGTGCCAGCTCTCTAGGGACAGTGAACACCGGGGAGCTGTTTTTT	CASSLGTVNTGELFF
TRBV4-2	-	-	TRBJ2-3	TGTGCCAGCAGCCATATAACAGGGACCCTCGCAGATACGCAGTATTTT	CASSHITGTLADTQYF
TRBV11-2	-	-	TRBJ2-2	TGTGCCAGCAGCTTAGGAGATAGGTTAGCCGGGAGCACCGGGGAGCTGTTTTTT	CASSLGDRLAGSTGELFF
TRBV21-1	-	-	TRBJ2-2	TGTGCCAGCAGCAAAGGTTCCGGACAGGGGGCATTCGGGGAGCTGTTTTTT	CASSKGSGQGAFGELFF
TRBV30	TRBD1	-	TRBJ1-2	TGTGCCTCCCGGACAGGGCGCCTATATGGCTACACCTTC	CASRTGRLYGYTF
TRBV4-3	-	-	TRBJ2-3	TGCGCCAGCAGCCAAGCCAGAACAGGGTACACAGATACGCAGTATTTT	CASSQARTGYTDTQYF
TRBV6-4	-	-	TRBJ2-6	TGTGCCAGCAGTGATACTGGGGCCAACGTCCTGACTTTC	CASSDTGANVLTF
TRBV11-3	-	once	TRBJ2-1	TGTGCCAGCAGCTTAGATCTAGGCTCCTACAATGAGCAGTTCTTC	CASSLDLGSYNEQFF
TRBV7-6	TRBD1	-	TRBJ2-1	TGTGCCAGCAGCTTCGACAGGGTCAATGAGCAGTTCTTC	CASSFDRVNEQFF
TRBV10-3	TRBD1	-	TRBJ2-7	TGTGCCATCAGTACCGGGACAGTCTCCTACGAGCAGTACTTC	CAISTGTVSYEQYF
TRBV5-1	-	-	TRBJ2-1	TGCGCCAGCAGCTTAGGAGGTGGGGGGGCTAATGAGCAGTTCTTC	CASSLGGGGANEQFF
TRBV19	TRBD1	once	TRBJ2-1	TGTGCCAGCAGACAGGGGTTATACAATGAGCAGTTCTTC	CASRQGLYNEQFF
TRBV5-1	-	few	TRBJ2-2	TGCGCCAGCAGCTTTCCAGGGGCCGGGGAGCTGTTTTTT	CASSFPGAGELFF
TRBV7-9	-	-	TRBJ2-1	TGTGCCAGCAGCCTCCCCGGGGAGCAGTTCTTC	CASSLPGEQFF
TRBV5-1	-	-	TRBJ2-7	TGCGCCAGCAGCTTGATCGAGGGTATCAACCACGAGCAGTACTTC	CASSLIEGINHEQYF
TRBV6-4	-	-	TRBJ2-1	TGTGCCAGCAGTGACGGGGAGTACAATGAGCAGTTCTTC	CASSDGEYNEQFF
TRBV16	-	-	TRBJ2-7	TGTGCCAGCAGCCAATCTACAGAGAGCTCCTACGAGCAGTACTTC	CASSQSTESSYEQYF
TRBV6-1	-	few	TRBJ2-6	TGTGCCAGCAGTGAAATTGGGCTTGGGGCCAACGTCCTGACTTTC	CASSEIGLGANVLTF
TRBV6-5	TRBD1	-	TRBJ1-4	TGTGCCAGCAGGGAGACAGGGTTCGCGGAAAAACTGTTTTTT	CASRETGFAEKLFF
TRBV5-6	TRBD1	-	TRBJ2-7	TGTGCCAGCAGCTCCGGGACAGCTTCTTCCTACGAGCAGTACTTC	CASSSGTASSYEQYF
TRBV7-9	TRBD1	once	TRBJ2-3	TGTGCCAGCAGATCACAGGGGCCAGATACGCAGTATTTT	CASRSQGPDTQYF
TRBV13	TRBD1	once	TRBJ2-7	TGTGCCAGCAGTCGACGGGACAGAGGCTACGAGCAGTACTTC	CASSRRDRGYEQYF
TRBV6-4	-	once	TRBJ1-1	TGTGCCAGCAGTGACTCGATGGGGAGCCGGACTGAAGCTTTCTTT	CASSDSMGSRTEAFF
TRBV27	TRBD1	few	TRBJ2-1	TGTGCCAGCAGTCTGACAGGGAGTTATGAGCAGTTCTTC	CASSLTGSYEQFF
TRBV5-6	TRBD1	-	TRBJ2-7	TGTGCCAGCAGCCCGGACAGGGGTATATACGAGCAGTACTTC	CASSPDRGIYEQYF
TRBV11-1	-	few	TRBJ2-5	TGTGCCAGCACCGGGTGGGGAGAAGAGACCCAGTACTTC	CASTGWGEETQYF
TRBV4-3	TRBD2	few	TRBJ2-7	TGCGCCAGCATCCAAGGCCGCAGAGCGGGATACGAGCAGTACTTC	CASIQGRRAGYEQYF
TRBV5-6	-	-	TRBJ2-1	TGTGCCAGCAGCTTGGGAGGGTGGCTGTTCTTC	CASSLGGWLFF
TRBV28	TRBD2	few	TRBJ2-7	TGTGCCAGCAGTCTAGGACTAGCCTACGAGCAGTACTTC	CASSLGLAYEQYF
TRBV2	TRBD1	few	TRBJ2-5	TGTGCCAGCAGTGACGCTACGACAGGGGCAGAGACCCAGTACTTC	CASSDATTGAETQYF
TRBV4-3	-	few	TRBJ2-6	TGCGCCAGCAGCCAAGAAGCGGGCTCTGGGGCCAACGTCCTGACTTTC	CASSQEAGSGANVLTF
TRBV6-5	-	-	TRBJ1-5	TGTGCCAGCAGATTAGGACAGTATAGCAATCAGCCCCAGCATTTT	CASRLGQYSNQPQHF
TRBV28	TRBD2	-	TRBJ2-2	TGTGCCAGCAGTTCACCGGGACTAGGGAGGGGCACCGGGGAGCTGTTTTTT	CASSSPGLGRGTGELFF
TRBV4-3	TRBD1	-	TRBJ2-3	TGCGCCAGCAGCCAAGTAAGGGACAGGGGAACAGATACGCAGTATTTT	CASSQVRDRGTDTQYF
TRBV19	-	-	TRBJ1-3	TGTGCCAGTACCTTGACTCCCTTCTCTGGAAACACCATATATTTT	CASTLTPFSGNTIYF
TRBV6-1	-	once	TRBJ2-1	TGTGCCAGCAGTGAAGAGACAGGTAACTACAATGAGCAGTTCTTC	CASSEETGNYNEQFF
TRBV6-1	-	-	TRBJ2-7	TGTGCCAGCAGTGAAGGAACAGCCTACGAGCAGTACTTC	CASSEGTAYEQYF
TRBV5-6	-	few	TRBJ2-7	TGTGCCAGCAGCTTGGACTCCACCTACGAGCAGTACTTC	CASSLDSTYEQYF
TRBV7-9	TRBD1	-	TRBJ1-1	TGTGCCAGCAGCCCGCGGACAGGGATAGGTGAAGCTTTCTTT	CASSPRTGIGEAFF
TRBV29-1	-	-	TRBJ2-2	TGCAGCGTTGTGGCGGCCGGGGAGCTGTTTTTT	CSVVAAGELFF
TRBV28	TRBD2	-	TRBJ2-2	TGTGCCAGCAGTGGACCTAGCGGAGCGAACACCGGGGAGCTGTTTTTT	CASSGPSGANTGELFF
TRBV6-1	-	-	TRBJ1-5	TGTGCCAGCAGTGAATTGGGGGGGGCAGGTCAGCCCCAGCATTTT	CASSELGGAGQPQHF
TRBV19	TRBD1	-	TRBJ1-1	TGTGCCAGTAGTCTACAGGGGTCATGGAACACTGAAGCTTTCTTT	CASSLQGSWNTEAFF
TRBV9	-	-	TRBJ1-2	TGTGCCAGCAGCGTAGCCGGGGAACTCCCTAACTATGGCTACACCTTC	CASSVAGELPNYGYTF
TRBV14	-	once	TRBJ2-1	TGTGCCAGCAGCCAAGAACGCAGACTGGATGAGCAGTTCTTC	CASSQERRLDEQFF
TRBV7-2	TRBD2	few	TRBJ2-1	TGTGCCAGCAGCTTAGGAGCGGGAGCACTCAATGAGCAGTTCTTC	CASSLGAGALNEQFF
TRBV5-6	TRBD1	-	TRBJ2-7	TGTGCCAGCAGCTGGACCGGGACAGTCTCCTACGAGCAGTACTTC	CASSWTGTVSYEQYF
TRBV6-4	TRBD2	-	TRBJ2-2	TGTGCCAGCAGACTAGCGGGGGACACCGGGGAGCTGTTTTTT	CASRLAGDTGELFF
TRBV2	-	-	TRBJ2-7	TGTGCCAGCAGTGGGACGTCAGTGGGGTTAGGGGACTACGAGCAGTACTTC	CASSGTSVGLGDYEQYF
TRBV5-1	TRBD2	once	TRBJ2-1	TGCGCCAGCAGCTTGGCCGGACTAGCGGGGGATAATGAGCAGTTCTTC	CASSLAGLAGDNEQFF
TRBV5-6	-	-	TRBJ1-1	TGTGCCAGCAGCTTAGGTCAGGGAAGCACTGAAGCTTTCTTT	CASSLGQGSTEAFF